This paragraph reports one TCR beta chain. The antigen remains undetermined. The CDR3 runs to 15 residues. CDR1 and CDR2 (germline): GTSNPN, SVGIG (reference sequence). It was with a sample-barcoded 5' primer and a J-beta primer mix that a second PCR of roughly 6 to 12 cycles was run. TCRdb reprocessed the 5' RACE reads via MiXCR and lists one record per CDR3 protein. The table shows fewer than 900,000 distinct CDR3 sequences, with approximately 49% occurring only once. The data were obtained in a study of blood T cells in healthy people across ages. Study-wide points: Significant beta diversity loss was already apparent by age approximately 40, declining roughly linearly. The long-lived group displayed more naive CD4+ cells, plus higher diversity, than the aged donors did.

The TCR was taken from a woman aged 55-69 years in good health. Source material: blood. The genes are TRBV30 and TRBJ2-1, with 8 nucleotides matching TRBD1. The assigned J gene may be wrong: the sequence end matches TRBJ2-7 better. CDR3 loop: CAWSSDRGPYNEQYF. DNA for the CDR3: TGTGCCTGGAGTAGTGACAGGGGTCCCTACAATGAGCAGTACTTC.